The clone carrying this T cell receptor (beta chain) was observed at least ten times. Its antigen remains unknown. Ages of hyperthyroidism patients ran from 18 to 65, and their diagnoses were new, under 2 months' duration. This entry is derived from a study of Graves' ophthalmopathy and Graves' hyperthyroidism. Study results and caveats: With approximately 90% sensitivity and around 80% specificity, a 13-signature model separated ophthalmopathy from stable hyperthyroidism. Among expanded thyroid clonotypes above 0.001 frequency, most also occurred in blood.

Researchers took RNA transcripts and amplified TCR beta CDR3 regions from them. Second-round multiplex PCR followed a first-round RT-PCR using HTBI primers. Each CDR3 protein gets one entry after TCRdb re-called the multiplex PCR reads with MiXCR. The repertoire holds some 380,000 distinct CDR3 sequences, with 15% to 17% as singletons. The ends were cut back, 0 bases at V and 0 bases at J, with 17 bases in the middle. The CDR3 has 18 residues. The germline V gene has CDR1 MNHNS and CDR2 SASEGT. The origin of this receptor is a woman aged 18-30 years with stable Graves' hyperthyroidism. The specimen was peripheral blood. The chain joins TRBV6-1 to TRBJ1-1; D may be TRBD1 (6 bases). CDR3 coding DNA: TGTGCCAGCAGTGAAGCGGTCTTCAGGGGAGGATTGAACACTGAAGCTTTCTTT. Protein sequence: CASSEAVFRGGLNTEAFF.